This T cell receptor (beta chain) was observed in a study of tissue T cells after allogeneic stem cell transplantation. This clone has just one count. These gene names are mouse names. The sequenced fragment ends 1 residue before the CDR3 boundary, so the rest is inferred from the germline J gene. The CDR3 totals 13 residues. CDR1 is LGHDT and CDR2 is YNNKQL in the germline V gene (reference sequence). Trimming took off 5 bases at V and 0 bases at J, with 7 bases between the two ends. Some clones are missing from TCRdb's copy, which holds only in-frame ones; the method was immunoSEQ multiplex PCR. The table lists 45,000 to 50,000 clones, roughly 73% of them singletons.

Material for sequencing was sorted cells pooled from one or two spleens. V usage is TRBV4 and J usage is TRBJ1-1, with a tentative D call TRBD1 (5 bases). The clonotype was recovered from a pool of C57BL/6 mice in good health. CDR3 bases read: TGTGCCAGCAGCCGACAGTCAAACACAGAAGTCTTC. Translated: CASSRQSNTEVF. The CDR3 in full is CASSRQSNTEVFF. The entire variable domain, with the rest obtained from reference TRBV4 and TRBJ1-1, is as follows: ETAVFQTPNYHVTQVGNEVSFNCKQTLGHDTMYWYKQDSKKLLKIMFSYNNKQLIVNETVPRRFSPQSSDKAHLNLRIKSVEPEDSAVYLCASSRQSNTEVFFGKGTRLTVV.